These 6 T cell receptor beta chains came from one sample sequenced in a study of blood T cell repertoires in COVID-19. The method was immunoSEQ multiplex PCR; TCRdb's version includes in-frame clones alone and lacks a portion of them. Among some 300,000 clones listed, 75% to 90% were seen once. Sequencing was performed on PBMCs or T cells enriched from blood (not recorded which). The receptors were gathered from a woman aged 40 to 50 who had recovered from COVID-19.

The rearrangement links TRBV4-2 to TRBJ2-1; the D gene is possibly TRBD2 (8 bases). Germline V CDR1 and CDR2: LGHNA, YNFKEQ. The V end lost 4 bases, the J end lost 3 bases, and 19 bases lay between the germline ends. This CDR3 comprises 17 residues. The CDR3 here is CASSPSGGGGYYNEQFF. The CDR3 DNA reads TGTGCCAGCAGCCCCTCGGGAGGGGGCGGGTACTACAATGAGCAGTTCTTC.

The rearrangement links TRBV7-8 to TRBJ1-2; D gene uncertain. The CDR3 has 14 residues. V lost 0 bases and J 0 bases, leaving 5 bases between the germline ends. Germline lookup yields CDR1 SGHVS and CDR2 FQNEAQ. The CDR3 is CASSLAPANYGYTF. The CDR3 nucleotides are TGTGCCAGCAGCTTAGCACCGGCTAACTATGGCTACACCTTC.

This chain connects TRBV3-1 (or the pseudogene TRBV3-2) to TRBJ1-2, with D possibly matching TRBD1 (6 bases). Trimming left V 4 bases short and J 8 bases short, with 32 bases between. Germline V gene lookup returns CDR1 LGHDT and CDR2 YNNKEL (reference sequence). The CDR3 contains 19 residues. The CDR3 here is CASSRNSYSPTGYLAGYTF. CDR3 nucleotide sequence: TGTGCCAGCAGCCGAAATTCTTATTCCCCGACAGGATATCTTGCAGGCTACACCTTC.

In DNA, the CDR3 is TGTGCCGGACTAGCGGGAGGGCCTTTTGATGAGCAGTTCTTC. It specifies CAGLAGGPFDEQFF. The chain is built from TRBV6-1 and TRBJ2-1, with 15 bases that match TRBD2. CDR3 size: 14 residues. The V gene end was trimmed by 11 bases and the J gene end by 8 bases; junction bases not matched to a gene: 7. CDR1 is MNHNS and CDR2 is SASEGT in the germline V gene.

The rearrangement joins TRBV7-2 to TRBJ1-5; possible D gene TRBD1, 6 bases. The V end lost 0 bases, the J end lost 0 bases, and 12 bases lay between the germline ends. CDR3 length: 17 residues. The V gene's germline CDR1 is SGHTA and CDR2 FQGNSA. CDR3: CASSLAAGAYSNQPQHF. In nucleotides, the CDR3 is TGTGCCAGCAGCTTAGCGGCAGGGGCGTATAGCAATCAGCCCCAGCATTTT.

The chain couples TRBV2 to TRBJ2-7; 10 bases line up with TRBD2. Germline V lookup: CDR1 SNHLY, CDR2 FYNNEI. The V gene end was trimmed by 6 bases and the J gene end by 7 bases; junction bases not matched to a gene: 9. The CDR3 is made up of 14 amino acids. The CDR3 DNA reads TGTGCCAGCAGCGGGACTAGCGTCGTGGGGGAGCAGTACTTC. Protein sequence: CASSGTSVVGEQYF.